This T cell receptor (beta chain) was profiled in a study of CD8 T cells in ankylosing spondylitis. MiXCR was run by TCRdb on the 5' RACE reads, yielding one entry per CDR3 protein. The data contain about 360,000 distinct CDR3 sequences, 20% to 25% of them singletons. Trimming cost V 5 bases and J 1 base, with 11 bases left between them. Per germline, CDR1 SGHAT and CDR2 FQNNGV. This CDR3 has 15 amino acids. V usage is TRBV11-2 and J usage is TRBJ2-2; weak D call: TRBD1 (6 bases). This TCR was sampled from a male donor with ankylosing spondylitis or in good health (not recorded which). The sequenced sample consisted of blood, either unsorted or a sorted T cell fraction (not recorded which). The CDR3 loop is CASSNQDRNTGELFF. CDR3 nucleotides: TGTGCCAGCAGCAACCAGGACAGGAACACCGGGGAGCTGTTTTTT.